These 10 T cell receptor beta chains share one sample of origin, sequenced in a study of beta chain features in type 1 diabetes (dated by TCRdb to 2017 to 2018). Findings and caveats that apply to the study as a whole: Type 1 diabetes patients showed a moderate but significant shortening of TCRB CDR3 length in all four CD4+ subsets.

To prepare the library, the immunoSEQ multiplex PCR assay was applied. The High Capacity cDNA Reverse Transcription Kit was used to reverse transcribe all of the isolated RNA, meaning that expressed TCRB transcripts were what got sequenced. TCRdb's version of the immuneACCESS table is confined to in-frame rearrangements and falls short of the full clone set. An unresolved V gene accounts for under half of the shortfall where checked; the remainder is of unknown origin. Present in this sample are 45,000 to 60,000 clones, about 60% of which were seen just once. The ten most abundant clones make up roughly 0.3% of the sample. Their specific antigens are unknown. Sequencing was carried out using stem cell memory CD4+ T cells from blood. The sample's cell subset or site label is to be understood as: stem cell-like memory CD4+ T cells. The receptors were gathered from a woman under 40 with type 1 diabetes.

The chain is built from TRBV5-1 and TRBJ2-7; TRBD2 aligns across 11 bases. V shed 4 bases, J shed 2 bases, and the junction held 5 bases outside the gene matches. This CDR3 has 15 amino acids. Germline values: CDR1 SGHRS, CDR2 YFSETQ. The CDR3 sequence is CASSIIAGGPYEQYF. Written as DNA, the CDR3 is TGCGCCAGCAGCATAATAGCGGGAGGGCCCTACGAGCAGTACTTC.

The CDR3 bases are TGTGCCAGCTCACTCTCCTCCTACGAGCAGTACTTC. Protein: CASSLSSYEQYF. The chain carries TRBV18 and TRBJ2-7; D uncertain. The CDR3 spans 12 residues. Deletions cut 4 bases from V and 0 bases from J, with 4 bases between. Looked up from germline, CDR1 is KGHSH and CDR2 is LQKENI.

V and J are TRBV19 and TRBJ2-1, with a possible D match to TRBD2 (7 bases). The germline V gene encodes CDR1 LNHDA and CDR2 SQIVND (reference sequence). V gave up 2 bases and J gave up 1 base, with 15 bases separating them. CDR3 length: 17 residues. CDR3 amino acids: CASSIRGLAVSYNEQFF. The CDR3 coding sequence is TGTGCCAGTAGTATACGGGGGCTAGCGGTTTCCTACAATGAGCAGTTCTTC.

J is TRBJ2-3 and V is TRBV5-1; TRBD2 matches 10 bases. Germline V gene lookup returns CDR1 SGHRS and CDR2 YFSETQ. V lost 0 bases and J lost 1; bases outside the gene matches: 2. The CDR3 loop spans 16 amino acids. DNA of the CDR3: TGCGCCAGCAGCTTGGCCGGGACTAGCGGCACAGATACGCAGTATTTT. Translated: CASSLAGTSGTDTQYF.

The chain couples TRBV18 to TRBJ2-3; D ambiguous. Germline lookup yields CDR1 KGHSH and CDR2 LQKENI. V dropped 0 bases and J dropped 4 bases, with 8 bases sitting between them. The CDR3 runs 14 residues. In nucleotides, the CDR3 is TGTGCCAGCTCACCACCTAGCATCCCAGATACGCAGTATTTT. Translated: CASSPPSIPDTQYF.

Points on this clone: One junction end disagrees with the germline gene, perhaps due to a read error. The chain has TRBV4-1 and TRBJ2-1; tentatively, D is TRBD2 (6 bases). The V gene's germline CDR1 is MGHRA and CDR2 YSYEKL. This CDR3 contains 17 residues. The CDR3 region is CASSQEASGTPYDEQFF. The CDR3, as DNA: TGCGCCAGCAGCCAAGAAGCGTCCGGGACTCCCTACGATGAGCAGTTCTTC.

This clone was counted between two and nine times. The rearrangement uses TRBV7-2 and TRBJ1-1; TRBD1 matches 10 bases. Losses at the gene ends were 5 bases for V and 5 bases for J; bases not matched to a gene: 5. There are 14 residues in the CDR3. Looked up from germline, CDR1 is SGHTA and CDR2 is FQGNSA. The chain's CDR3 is CASSRRDRGTEAFF. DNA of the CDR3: TGTGCCAGCAGCCGGAGGGACAGGGGTACTGAAGCTTTCTTT.

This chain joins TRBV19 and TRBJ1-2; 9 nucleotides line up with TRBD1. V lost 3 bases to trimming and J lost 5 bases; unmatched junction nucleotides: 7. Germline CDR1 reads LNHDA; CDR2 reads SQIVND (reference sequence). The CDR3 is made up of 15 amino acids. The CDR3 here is CASSILGQGNYGYTF. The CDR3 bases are TGTGCCAGTAGTATTCTGGGACAGGGAAATTATGGCTACACCTTC.

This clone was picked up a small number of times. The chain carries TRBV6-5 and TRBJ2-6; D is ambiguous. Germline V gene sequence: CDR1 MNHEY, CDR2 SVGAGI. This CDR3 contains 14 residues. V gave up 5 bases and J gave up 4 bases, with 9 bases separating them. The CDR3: CASSKERGANVLTF. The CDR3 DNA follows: TGTGCCAGCAGTAAAGAACGGGGGGCCAACGTCCTGACTTTC.

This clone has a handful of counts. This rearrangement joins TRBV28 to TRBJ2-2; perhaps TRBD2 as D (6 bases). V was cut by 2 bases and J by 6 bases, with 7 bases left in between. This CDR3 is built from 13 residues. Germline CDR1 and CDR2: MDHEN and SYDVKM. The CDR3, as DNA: TGTGCCAGCAGTTTAGGGGGGTCCGGGGAGCTGTTTTTT. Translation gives CASSLGGSGELFF.